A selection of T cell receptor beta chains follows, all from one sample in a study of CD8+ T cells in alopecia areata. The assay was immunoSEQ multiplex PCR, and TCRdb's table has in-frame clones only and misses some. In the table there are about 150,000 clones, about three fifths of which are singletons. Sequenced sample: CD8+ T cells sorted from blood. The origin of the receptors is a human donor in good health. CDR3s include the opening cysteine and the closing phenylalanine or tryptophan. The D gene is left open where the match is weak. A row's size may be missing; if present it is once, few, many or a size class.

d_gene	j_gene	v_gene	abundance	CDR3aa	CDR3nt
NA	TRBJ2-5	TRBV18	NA	CASSPDTVWETQYF	TGTGCCAGCTCACCAGATACGGTTTGGGAGACCCAGTACTTC
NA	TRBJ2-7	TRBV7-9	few	CASSPNNYEQYF	TGTGCCAGCAGCCCGAATAACTACGAGCAGTACTTC
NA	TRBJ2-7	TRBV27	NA	CATATSTYEQYF	TGTGCCACCGCCACTAGTACCTACGAGCAGTACTTC
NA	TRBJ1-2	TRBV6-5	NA	CASKDSYGYTF	TGTGCCAGCAAGGACAGCTATGGCTACACCTTC
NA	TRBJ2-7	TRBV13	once	CASSLDKEQYF	TGTGCCAGCAGCTTAGATAAGGAGCAGTACTTC
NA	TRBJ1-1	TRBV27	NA	CASSFQGNTEAFF	TGTGCCAGCAGTTTCCAGGGGAACACTGAAGCTTTCTTT
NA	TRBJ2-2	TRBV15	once	CATSREAEITGELFF	TGTGCCACCAGCAGAGAGGCAGAGATCACCGGGGAGCTGTTTTTT
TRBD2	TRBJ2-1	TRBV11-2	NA	CASNSGEGPHEQFF	TGTGCCAGCAATAGTGGGGAGGGGCCACATGAGCAGTTCTTC
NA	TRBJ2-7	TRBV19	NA	CATGLGEQYF	TGTGCCACCGGACTTGGCGAGCAGTACTTC
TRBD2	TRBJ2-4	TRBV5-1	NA	CASSLERLAGGSLAKNIQYF	TGCGCCAGCAGCTTGGAGCGGCTAGCGGGAGGAAGTCTAGCCAAAAACATTCAGTACTTC
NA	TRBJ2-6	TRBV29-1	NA	CSVEDRDSSSGANVLTF	TGCAGCGTTGAAGACAGGGACTCCTCCTCTGGGGCCAACGTCCTGACTTTC
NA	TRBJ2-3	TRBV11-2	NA	CASSQIEADTQYF	TGTGCCAGCAGTCAAATTGAGGCAGATACGCAGTATTTT
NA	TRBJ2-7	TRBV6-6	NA	CASRESYEQYF	TGTGCCAGCAGGGAGTCCTACGAGCAGTACTTC
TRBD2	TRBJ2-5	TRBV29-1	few	CSVVGHSPLGLADQETQYF	TGCAGCGTTGTGGGACATTCCCCTTTAGGACTAGCGGACCAAGAGACCCAGTACTTC
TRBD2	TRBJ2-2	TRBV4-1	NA	CASSQGLAATGELFF	TGCGCCAGCAGCCAGGGACTAGCGGCCACCGGGGAGCTGTTTTTT
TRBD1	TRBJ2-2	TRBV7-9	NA	CASSLDRENTGELFF	TGTGCCAGCAGCCTTGACAGGGAGAACACCGGGGAGCTGTTTTTT
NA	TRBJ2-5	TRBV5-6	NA	CASSTSRDGTQYF	TGTGCCAGCAGCACCAGCCGGGACGGGACCCAGTACTTC
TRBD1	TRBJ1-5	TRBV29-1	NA	CSVWTGGGQPQHF	TGCAGCGTTTGGACAGGGGGCGGTCAGCCCCAGCATTTT
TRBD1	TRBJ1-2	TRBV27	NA	CASAGAGGTYGYTF	TGTGCCAGCGCCGGGGCAGGGGGCACCTATGGCTACACCTTC